This T cell receptor (beta chain) comes out of a study of T cell changes during pregnancy in multiple sclerosis. Trimming pared 4 bases from V and 8 bases from J, leaving 21 bases between. Per the germline V gene, CDR1 is MGHRA and CDR2 is YSYEKL. The CDR3 loop spans 16 amino acids. Method: immunoSEQ multiplex PCR; TCRdb's copy keeps in-frame clones and lacks some. The sample shows about 80,000 clones, 90% to 95% of them seen only once. The sequence derives from a female donor with multiple sclerosis, enrolled in a pregnancy study. The sequencing here drew on peripheral blood, taken before pregnancy. The gene calls are TRBV4-1 and TRBJ2-1; tentative D call: TRBD2 (6 bases). CDR3 in DNA: TGCGCCAGCAGCCTTCCTGGGGGACGGGGAGGCTATGAGCAGTTCTTC. It yields the protein CASSLPGGRGGYEQFF.